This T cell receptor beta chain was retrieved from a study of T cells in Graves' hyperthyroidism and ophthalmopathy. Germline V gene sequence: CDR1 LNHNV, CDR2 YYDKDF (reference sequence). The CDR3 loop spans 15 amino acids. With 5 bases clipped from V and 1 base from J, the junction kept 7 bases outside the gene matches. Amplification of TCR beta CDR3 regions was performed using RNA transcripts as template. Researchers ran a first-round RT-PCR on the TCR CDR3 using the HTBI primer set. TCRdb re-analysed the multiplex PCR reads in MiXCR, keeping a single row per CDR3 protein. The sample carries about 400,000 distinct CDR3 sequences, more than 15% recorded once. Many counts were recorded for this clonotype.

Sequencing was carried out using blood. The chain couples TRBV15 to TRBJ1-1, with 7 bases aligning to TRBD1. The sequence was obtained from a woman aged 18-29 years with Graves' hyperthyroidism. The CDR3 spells CATSPTGSRNTEAFF. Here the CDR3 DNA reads TGTGCCACCAGCCCGACAGGGTCGAGGAACACTGAAGCTTTCTTT.